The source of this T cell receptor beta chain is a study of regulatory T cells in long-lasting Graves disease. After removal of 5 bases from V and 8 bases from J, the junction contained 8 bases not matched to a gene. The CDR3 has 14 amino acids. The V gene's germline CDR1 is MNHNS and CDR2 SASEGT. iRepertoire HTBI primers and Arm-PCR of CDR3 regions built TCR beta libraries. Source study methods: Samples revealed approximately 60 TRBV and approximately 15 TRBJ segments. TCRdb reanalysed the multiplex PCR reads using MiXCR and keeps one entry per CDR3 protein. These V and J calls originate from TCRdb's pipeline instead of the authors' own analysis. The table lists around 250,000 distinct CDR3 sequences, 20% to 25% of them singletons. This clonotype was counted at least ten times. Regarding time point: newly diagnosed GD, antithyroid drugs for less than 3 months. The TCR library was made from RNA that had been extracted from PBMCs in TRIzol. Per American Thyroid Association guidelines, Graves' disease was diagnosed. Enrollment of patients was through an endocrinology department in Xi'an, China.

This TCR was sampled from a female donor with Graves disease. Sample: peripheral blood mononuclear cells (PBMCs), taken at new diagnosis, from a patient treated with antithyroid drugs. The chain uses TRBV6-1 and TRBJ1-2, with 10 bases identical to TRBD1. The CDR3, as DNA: TGTGCCAGCAGTCGCCGGACAGGGGGTGTCGGCTACACCTTC. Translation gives CASSRRTGGVGYTF.